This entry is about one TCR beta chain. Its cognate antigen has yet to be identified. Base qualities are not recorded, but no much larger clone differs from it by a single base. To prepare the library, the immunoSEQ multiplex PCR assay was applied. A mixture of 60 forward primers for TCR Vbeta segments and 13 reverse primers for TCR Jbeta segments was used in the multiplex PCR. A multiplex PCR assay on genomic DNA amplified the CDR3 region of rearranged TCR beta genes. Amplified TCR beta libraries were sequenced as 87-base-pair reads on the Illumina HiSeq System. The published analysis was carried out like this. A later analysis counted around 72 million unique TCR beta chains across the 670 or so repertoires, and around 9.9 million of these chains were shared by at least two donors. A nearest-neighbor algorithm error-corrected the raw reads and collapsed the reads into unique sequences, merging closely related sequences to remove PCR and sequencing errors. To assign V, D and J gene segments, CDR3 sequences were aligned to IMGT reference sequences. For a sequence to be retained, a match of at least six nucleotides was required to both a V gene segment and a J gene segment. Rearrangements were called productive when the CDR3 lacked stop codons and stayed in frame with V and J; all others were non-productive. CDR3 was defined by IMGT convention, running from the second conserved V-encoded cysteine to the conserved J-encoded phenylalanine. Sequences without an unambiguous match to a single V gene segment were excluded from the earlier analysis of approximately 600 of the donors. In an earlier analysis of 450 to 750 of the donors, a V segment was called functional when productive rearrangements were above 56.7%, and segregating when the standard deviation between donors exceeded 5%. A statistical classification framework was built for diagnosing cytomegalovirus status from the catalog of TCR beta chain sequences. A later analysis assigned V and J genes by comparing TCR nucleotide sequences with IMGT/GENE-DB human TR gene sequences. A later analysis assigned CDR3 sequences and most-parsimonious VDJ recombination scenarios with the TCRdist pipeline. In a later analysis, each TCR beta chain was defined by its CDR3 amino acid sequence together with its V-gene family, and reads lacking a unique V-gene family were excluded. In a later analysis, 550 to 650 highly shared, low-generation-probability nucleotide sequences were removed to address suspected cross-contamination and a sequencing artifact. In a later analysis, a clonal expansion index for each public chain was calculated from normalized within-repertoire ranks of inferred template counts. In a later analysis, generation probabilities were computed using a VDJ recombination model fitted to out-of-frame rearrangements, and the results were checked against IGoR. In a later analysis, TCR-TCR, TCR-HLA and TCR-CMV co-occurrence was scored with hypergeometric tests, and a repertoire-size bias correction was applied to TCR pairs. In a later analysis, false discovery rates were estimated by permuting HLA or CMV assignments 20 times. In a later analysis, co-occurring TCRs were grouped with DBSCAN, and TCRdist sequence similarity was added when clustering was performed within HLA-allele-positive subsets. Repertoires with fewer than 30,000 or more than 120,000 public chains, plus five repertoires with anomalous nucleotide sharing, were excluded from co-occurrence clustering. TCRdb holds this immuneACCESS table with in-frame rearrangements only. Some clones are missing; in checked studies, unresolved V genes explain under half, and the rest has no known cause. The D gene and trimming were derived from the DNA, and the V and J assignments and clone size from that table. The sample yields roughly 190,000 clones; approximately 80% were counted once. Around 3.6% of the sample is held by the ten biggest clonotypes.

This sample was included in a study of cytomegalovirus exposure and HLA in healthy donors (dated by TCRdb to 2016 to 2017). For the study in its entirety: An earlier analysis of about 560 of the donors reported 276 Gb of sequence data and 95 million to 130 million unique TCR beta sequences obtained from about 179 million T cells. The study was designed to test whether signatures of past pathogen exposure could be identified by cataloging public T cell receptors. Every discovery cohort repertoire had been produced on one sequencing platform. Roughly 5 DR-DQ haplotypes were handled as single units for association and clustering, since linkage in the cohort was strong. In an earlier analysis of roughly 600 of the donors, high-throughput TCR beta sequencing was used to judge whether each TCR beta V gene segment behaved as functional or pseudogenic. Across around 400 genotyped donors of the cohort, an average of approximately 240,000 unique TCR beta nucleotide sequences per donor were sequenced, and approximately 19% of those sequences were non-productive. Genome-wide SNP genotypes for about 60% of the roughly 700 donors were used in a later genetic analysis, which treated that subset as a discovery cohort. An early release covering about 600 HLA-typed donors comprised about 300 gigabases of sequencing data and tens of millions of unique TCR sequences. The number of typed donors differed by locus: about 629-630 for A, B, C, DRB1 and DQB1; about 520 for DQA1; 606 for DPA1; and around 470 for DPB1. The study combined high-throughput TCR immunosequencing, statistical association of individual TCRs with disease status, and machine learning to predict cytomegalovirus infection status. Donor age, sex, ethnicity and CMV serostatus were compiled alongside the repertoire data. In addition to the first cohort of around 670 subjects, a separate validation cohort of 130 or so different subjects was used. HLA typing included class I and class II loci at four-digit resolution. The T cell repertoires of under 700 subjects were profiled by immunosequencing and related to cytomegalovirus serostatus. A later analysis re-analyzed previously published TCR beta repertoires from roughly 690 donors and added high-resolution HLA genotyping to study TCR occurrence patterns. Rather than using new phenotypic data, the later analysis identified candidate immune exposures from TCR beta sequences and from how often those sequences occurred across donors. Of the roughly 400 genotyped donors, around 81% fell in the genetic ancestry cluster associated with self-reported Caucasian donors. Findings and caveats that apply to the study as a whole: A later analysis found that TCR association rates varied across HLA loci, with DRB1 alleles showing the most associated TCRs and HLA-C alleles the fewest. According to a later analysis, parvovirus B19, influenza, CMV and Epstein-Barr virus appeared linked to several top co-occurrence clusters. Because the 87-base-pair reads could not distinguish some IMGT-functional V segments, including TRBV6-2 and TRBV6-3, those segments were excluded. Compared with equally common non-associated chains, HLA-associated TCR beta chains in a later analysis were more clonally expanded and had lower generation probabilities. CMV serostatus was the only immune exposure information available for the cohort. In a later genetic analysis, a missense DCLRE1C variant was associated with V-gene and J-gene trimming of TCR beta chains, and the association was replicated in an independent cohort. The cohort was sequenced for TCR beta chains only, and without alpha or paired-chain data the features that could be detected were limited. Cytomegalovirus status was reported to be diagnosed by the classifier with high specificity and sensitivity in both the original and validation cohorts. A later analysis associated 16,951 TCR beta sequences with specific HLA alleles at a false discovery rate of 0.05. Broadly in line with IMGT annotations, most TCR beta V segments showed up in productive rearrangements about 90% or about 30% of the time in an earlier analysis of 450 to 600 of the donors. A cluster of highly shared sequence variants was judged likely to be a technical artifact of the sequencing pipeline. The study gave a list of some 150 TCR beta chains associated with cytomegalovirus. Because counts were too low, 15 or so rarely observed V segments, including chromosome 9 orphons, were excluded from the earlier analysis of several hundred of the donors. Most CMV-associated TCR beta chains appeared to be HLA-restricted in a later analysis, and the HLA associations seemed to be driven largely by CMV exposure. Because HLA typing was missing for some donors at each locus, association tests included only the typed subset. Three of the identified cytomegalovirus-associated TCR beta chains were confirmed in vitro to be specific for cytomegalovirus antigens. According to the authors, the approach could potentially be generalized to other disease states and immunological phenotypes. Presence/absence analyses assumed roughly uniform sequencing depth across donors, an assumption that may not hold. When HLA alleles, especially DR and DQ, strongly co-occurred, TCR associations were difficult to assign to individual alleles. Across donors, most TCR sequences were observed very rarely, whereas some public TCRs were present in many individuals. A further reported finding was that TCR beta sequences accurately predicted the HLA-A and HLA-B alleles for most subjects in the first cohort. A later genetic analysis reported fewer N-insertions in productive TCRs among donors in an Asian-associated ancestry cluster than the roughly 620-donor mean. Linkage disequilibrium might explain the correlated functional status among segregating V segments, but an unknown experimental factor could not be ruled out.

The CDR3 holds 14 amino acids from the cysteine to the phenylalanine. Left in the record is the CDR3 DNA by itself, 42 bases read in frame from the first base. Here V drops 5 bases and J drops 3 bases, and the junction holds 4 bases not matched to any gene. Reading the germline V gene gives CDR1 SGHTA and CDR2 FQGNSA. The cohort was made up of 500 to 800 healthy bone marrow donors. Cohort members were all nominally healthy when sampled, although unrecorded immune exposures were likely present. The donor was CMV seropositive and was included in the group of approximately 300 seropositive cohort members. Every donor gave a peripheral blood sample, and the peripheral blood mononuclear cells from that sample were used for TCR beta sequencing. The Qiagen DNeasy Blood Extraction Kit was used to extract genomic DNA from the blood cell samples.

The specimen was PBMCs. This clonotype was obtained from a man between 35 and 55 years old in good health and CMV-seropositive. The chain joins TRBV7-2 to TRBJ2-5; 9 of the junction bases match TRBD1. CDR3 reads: CASSPGTGKETQYF. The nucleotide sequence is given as TGTGCCAGCAGCCCCGGGACAGGGAAAGAGACCCAGTACTTC.